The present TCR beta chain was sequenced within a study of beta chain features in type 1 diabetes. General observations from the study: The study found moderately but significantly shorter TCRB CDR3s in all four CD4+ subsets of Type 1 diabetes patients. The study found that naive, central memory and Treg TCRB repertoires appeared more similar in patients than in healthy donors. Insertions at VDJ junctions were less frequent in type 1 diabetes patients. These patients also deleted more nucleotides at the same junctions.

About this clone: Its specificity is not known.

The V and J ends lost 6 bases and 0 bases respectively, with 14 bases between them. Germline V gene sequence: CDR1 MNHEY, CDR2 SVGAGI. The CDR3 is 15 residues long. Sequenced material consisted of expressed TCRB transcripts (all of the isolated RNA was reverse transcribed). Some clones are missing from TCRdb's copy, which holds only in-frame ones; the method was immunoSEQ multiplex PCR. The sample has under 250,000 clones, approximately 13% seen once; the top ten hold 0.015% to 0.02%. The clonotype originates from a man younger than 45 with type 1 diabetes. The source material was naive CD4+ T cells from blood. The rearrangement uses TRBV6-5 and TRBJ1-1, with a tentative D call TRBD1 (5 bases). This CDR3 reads CASRRGMSMNTEAFF. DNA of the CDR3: TGTGCCAGCAGGCGGGGGATGAGTATGAACACTGAAGCTTTCTTT.